This T cell receptor beta chain is from a study of T cells in Graves' hyperthyroidism and ophthalmopathy. Template material for amplifying TCR beta CDR3 regions consisted of RNA transcripts. A set of HTBI primers served as the primers for a first-round RT-PCR of the TCR CDR3. TCRdb reanalysed the multiplex PCR reads using MiXCR and keeps one entry per CDR3 protein. Of 480,000 or so distinct CDR3 sequences in the sample, under 15% were seen once. V lost 6 bases, J lost 7 bases, and 19 bases lay in between. The germline CDR1 and CDR2 sequences are DFQATT and SNEGSKA (reference sequence). The CDR3 has 14 amino acids. This clonotype was picked up a small number of times.

The sample taken for sequencing was blood. The genes are TRBV20-1 and TRBJ2-1, with D perhaps matching TRBD1 (6 bases). The receptor was derived from a woman between 18 and 29 years old with Graves' hyperthyroidism. The CDR3 DNA is TGCAGTGCAGGGTCACAGGGAAGGAGGAATGAGCAGTTCTTC. Its protein product is CSAGSQGRRNEQFF.